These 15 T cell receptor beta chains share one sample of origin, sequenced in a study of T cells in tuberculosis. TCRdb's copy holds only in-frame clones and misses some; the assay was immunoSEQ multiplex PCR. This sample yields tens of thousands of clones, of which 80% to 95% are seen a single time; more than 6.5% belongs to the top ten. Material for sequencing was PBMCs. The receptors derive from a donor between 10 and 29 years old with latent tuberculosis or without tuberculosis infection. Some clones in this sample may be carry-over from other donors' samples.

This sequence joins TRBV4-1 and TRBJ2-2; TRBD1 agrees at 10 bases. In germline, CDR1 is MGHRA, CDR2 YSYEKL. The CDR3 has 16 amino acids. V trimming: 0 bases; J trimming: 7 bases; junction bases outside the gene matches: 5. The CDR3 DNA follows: TGCGCCAGCAGCCAAGATACGGGACAGGGGAACGGGGAGCTGTTTTTT. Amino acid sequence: CASSQDTGQGNGELFF.

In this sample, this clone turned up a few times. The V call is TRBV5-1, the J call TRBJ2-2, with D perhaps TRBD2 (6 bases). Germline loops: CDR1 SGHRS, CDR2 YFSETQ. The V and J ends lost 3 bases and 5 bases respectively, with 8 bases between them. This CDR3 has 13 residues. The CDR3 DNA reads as TGCGCCAGCAGCTCGACTAGTACCGGGGAGCTGTTTTTT. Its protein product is CASSSTSTGELFF.

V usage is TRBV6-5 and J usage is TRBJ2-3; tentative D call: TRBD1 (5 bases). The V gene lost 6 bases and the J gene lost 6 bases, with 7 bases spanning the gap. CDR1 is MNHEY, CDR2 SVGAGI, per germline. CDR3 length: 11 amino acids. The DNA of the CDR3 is TGTGCCAGCAGAAACAGGGATACGCAGTATTTT. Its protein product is CASRNRDTQYF.

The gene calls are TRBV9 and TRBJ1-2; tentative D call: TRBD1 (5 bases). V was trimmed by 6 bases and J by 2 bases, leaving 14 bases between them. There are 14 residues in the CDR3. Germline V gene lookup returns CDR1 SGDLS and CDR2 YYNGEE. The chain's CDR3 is CASTLEGQNYGYTF. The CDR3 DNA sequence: TGTGCCAGCACCCTAGAAGGACAAAACTATGGCTACACCTTC.

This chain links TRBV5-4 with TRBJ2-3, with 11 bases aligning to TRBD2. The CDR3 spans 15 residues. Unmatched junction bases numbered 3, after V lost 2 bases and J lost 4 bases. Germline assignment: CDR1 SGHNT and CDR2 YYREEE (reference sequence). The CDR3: CASSFLAGGPDTQYF. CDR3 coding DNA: TGTGCCAGCAGCTTCTTAGCGGGAGGGCCAGATACGCAGTATTTT.

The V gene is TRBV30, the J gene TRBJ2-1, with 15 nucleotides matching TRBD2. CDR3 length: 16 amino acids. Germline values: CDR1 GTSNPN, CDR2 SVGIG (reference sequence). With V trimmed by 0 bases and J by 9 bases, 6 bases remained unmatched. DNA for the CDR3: TGTGCCTGGAGTGTAGGGGCGGGACTAGCGGGAGGTGAGCAGTTCTTC. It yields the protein CAWSVGAGLAGGEQFF.

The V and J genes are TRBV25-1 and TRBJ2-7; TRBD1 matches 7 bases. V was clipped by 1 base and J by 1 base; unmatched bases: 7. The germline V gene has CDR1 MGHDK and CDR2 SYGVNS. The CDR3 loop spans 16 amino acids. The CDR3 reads CASSESHRGQSYEQYF. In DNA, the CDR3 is TGTGCCAGCAGTGAATCCCACAGGGGTCAATCCTACGAGCAGTACTTC.

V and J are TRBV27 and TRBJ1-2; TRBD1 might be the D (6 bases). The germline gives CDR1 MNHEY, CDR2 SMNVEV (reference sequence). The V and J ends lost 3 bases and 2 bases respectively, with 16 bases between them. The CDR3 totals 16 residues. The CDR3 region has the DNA TGTGCCAGCAGTTTGGGGACCGGACAGCTAAACTATGGCTACACCTTC. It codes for CASSLGTGQLNYGYTF.

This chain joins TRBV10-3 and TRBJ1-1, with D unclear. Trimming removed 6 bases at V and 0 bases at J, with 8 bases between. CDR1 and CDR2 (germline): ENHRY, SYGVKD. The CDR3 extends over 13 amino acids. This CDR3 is CAIRTSLNTEAFF. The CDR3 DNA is TGTGCCATCAGGACTTCATTGAACACTGAAGCTTTCTTT.

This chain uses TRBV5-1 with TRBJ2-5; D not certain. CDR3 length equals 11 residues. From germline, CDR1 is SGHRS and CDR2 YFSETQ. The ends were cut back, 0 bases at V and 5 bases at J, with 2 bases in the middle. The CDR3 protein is CASSLAETQYF. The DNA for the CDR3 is TGCGCCAGCAGCTTGGCGGAGACCCAGTACTTC.

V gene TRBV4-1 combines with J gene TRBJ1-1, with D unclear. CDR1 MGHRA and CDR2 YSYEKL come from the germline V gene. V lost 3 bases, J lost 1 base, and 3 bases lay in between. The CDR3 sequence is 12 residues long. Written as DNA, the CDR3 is TGCGCCAGCAGCCACGGGAACACTGAAGCTTTCTTT. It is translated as CASSHGNTEAFF.

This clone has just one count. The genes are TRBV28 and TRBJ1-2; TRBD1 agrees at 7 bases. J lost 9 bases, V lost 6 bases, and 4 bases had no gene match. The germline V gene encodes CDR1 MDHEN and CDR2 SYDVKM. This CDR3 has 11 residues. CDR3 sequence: CASRGQVSYTF. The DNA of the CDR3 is TGTGCCAGCAGAGGACAGGTCAGCTACACCTTC.

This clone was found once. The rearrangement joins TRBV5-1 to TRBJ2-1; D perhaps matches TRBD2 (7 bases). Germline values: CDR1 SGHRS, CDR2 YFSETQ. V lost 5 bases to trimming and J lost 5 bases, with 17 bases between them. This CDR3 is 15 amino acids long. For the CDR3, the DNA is TGCGCCAGCAGATTGTTGGGGGGGCAGAACAATGAGCAGTTCTTC. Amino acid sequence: CASRLLGGQNNEQFF.

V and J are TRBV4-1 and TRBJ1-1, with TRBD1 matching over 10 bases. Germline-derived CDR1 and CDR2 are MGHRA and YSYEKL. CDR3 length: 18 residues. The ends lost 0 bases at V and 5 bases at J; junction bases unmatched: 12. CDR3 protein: CASSQERGDRGRGTEAFF. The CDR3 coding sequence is TGCGCCAGCAGCCAAGAGAGAGGAGACAGGGGGCGCGGGACTGAAGCTTTCTTT.

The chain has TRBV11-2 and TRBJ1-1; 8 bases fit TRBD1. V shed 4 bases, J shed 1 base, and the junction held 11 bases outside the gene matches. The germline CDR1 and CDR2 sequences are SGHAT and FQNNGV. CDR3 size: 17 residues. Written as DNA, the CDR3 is TGTGCCAGCAGCTGGGACAGGCAAACCGGGGAGAACACTGAAGCTTTCTTT. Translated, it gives CASSWDRQTGENTEAFF.